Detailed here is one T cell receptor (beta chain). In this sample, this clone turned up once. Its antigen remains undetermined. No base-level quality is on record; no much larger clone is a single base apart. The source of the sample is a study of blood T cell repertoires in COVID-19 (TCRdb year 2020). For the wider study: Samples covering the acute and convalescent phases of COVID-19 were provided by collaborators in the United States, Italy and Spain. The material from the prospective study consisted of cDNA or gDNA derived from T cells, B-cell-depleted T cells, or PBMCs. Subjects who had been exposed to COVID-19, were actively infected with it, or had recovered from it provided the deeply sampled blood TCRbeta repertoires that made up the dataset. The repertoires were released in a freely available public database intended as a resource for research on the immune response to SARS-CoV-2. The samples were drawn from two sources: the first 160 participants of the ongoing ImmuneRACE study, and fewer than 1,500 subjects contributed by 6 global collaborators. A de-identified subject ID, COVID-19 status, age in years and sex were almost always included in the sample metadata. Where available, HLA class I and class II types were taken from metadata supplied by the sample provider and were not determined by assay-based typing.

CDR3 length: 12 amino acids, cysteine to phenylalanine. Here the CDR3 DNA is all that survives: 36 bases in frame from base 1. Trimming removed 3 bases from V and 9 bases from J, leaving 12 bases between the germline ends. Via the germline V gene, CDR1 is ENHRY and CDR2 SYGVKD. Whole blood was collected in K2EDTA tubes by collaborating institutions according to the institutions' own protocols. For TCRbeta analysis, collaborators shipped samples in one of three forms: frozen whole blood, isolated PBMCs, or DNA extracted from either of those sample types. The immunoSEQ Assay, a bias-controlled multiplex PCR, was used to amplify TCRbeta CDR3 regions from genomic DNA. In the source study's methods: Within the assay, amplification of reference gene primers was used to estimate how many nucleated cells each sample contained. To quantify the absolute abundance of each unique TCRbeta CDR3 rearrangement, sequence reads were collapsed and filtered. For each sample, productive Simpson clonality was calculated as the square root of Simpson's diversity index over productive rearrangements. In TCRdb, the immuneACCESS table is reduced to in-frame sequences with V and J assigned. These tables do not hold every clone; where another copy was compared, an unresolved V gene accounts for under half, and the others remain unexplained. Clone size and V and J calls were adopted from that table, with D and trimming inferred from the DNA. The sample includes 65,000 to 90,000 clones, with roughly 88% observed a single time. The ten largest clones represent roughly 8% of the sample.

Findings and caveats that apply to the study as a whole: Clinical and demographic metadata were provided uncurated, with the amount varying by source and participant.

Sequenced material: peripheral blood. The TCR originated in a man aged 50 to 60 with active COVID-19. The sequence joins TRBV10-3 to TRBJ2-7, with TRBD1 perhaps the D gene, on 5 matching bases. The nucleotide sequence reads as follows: TGTGCCATCAGTGAACCCGACAGTCGGCAGTACTTC. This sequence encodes CAISEPDSRQYF.